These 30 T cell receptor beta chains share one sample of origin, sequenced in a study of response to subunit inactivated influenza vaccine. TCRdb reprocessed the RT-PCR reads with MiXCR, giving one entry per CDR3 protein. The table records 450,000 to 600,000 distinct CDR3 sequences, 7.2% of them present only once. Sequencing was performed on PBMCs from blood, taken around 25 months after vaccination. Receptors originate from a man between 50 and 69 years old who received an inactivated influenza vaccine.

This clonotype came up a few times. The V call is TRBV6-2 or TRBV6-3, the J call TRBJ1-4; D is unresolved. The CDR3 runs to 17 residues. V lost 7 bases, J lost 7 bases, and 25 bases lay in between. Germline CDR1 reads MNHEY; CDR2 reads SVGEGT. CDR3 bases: TGTGCCAGCACCCCTGGTAAGGCGGCCCTGCGGGGTGAAAAACTGTTTTTT. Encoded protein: CASTPGKAALRGEKLFF.

The CDR3 nucleotides are TGTGCCAGCAGTTACAACGCTCTACACCTACAAGAGACCCAGTACTTC. It codes for CASSYNALHLQETQYF. The chain combines TRBV6-5 with TRBJ2-5; D gene unclear. The CDR3 sequence is 16 residues long. The V and J ends lost 2 bases and 2 bases respectively, with 15 bases between them. Germline V gene lookup returns CDR1 MNHEY and CDR2 SVGAGI.

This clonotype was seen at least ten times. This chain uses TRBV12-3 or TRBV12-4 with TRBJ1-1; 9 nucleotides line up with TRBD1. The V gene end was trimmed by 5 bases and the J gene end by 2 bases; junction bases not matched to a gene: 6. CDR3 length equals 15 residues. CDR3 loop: CASSPKTGGNTEAFF. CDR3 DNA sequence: TGTGCCAGCAGTCCTAAGACAGGGGGAAACACTGAAGCTTTCTTT.

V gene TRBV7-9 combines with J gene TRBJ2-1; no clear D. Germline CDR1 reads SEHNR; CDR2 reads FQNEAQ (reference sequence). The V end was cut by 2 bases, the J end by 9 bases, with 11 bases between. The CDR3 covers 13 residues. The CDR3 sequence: CASSLSGPSEQFF. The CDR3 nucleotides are TGTGCCAGCAGCTTATCAGGCCCCAGTGAGCAGTTCTTC.

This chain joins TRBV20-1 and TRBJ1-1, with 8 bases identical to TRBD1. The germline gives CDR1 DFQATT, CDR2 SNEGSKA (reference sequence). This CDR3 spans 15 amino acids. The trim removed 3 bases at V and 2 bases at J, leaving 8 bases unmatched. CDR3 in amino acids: CSASDLDRVNTEAFF. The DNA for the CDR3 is TGCAGTGCTAGCGATTTGGACAGGGTAAACACTGAAGCTTTCTTT.

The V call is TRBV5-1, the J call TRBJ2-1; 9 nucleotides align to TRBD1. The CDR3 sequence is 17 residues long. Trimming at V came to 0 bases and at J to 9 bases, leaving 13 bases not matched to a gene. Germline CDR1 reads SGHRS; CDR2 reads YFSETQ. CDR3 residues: CASSLAPSGQGSGEQFF. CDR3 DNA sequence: TGCGCCAGCAGCTTGGCCCCCTCGGGACAGGGTAGCGGTGAGCAGTTCTTC.

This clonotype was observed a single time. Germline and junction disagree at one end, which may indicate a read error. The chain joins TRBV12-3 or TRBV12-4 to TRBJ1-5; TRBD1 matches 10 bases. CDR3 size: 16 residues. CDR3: CASSPPGQGGNKPQHF. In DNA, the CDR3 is TGTGCCAGCAGTCCCCCCGGACAGGGGGGCAATAAGCCCCAGCATTTT.

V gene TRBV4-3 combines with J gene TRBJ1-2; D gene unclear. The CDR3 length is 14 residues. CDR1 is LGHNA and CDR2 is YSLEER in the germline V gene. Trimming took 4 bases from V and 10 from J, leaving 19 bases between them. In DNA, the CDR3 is TGCGCCAGCAGCCGTGATGACGTACCCCGACCCTACACCTTC. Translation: CASSRDDVPRPYTF.

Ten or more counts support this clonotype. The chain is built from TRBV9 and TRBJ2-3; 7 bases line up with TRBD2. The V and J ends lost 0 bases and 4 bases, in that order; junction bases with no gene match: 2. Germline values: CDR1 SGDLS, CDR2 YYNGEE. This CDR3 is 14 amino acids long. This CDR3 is CASSVGAGPDTQYF. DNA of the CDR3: TGTGCCAGCAGCGTAGGAGCGGGGCCAGATACGCAGTATTTT.

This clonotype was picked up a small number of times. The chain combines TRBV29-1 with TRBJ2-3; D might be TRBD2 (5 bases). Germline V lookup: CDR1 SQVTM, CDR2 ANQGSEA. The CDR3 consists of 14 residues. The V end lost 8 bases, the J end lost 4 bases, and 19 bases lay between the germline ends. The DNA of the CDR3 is TGCAGCCCTAGGCGGGCTAGCTACGCAGATACGCAGTATTTT. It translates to CSPRRASYADTQYF.

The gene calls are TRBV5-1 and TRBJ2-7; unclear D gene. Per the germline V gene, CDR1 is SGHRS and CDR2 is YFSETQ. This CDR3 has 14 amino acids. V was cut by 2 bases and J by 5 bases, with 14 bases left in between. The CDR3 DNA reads TGCGCCAGCAGCTTAATGGGCAGGTATGACGAGCAGTACTTC. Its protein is CASSLMGRYDEQYF.

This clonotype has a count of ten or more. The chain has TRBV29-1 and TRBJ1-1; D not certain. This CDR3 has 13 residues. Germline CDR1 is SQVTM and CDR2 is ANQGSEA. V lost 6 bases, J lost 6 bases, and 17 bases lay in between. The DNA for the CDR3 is TGCAGCGTCCGAACCACGAGCGGGGCTGAAGCTTTCTTT. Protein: CSVRTTSGAEAFF.

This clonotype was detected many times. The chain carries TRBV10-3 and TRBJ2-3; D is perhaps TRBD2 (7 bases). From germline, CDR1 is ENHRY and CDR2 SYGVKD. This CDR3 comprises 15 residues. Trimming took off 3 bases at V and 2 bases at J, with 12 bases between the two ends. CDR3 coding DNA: TGTGCCATCAGTGATAGGCGGGGGCTCACAGATACGCAGTATTTT. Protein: CAISDRRGLTDTQYF.

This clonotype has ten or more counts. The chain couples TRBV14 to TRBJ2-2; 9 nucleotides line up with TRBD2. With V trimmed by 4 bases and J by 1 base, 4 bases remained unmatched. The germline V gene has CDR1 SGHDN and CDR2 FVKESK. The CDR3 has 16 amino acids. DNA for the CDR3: TGTGCCAGCAGCCGGTTAGCGGGAGTGAACACCGGGGAGCTGTTTTTT. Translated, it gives CASSRLAGVNTGELFF. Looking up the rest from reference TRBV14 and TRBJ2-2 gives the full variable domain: EAGVTQFPSHSVIEKGQTVTLRCDPISGHDNLYWYRRVMGKEIKFLLHFVKESKQDESGMPNNRFLAERTGGTYSTLKVQPAELEDSGVYFCASSRLAGVNTGELFFGEGSRLTVL.

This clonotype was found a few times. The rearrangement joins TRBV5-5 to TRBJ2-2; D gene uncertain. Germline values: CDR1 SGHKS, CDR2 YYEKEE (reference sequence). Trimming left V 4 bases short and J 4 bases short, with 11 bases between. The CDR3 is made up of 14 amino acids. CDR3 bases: TGTGCCAGCAGCCCCCTAGGGCTCACCGGGGAGCTGTTTTTT. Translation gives CASSPLGLTGELFF.

The CDR3 spells CASSSGQRYNEQFF. The CDR3, as DNA: TGCGCCAGCAGCTCGGGACAGAGATACAATGAGCAGTTCTTC. The chain employs TRBV5-1 and TRBJ2-1, with 7 bases fitting TRBD1. Germline V lookup: CDR1 SGHRS, CDR2 YFSETQ. V was clipped by 3 bases and J by 4 bases; unmatched bases: 4. This CDR3 comprises 14 residues.

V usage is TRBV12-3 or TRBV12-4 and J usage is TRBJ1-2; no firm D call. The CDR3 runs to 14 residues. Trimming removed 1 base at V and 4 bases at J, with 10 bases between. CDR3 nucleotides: TGTGCCAGCAGTTTAGAGCGGGTGGGCTATGGCTACACCTTC. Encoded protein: CASSLERVGYGYTF.

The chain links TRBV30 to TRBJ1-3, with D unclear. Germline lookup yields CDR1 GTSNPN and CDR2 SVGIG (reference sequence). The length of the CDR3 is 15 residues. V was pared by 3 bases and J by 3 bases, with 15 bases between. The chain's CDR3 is CAWSLDQWYGNTIYF. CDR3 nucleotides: TGTGCCTGGAGCTTGGACCAGTGGTATGGAAACACCATATATTTT.

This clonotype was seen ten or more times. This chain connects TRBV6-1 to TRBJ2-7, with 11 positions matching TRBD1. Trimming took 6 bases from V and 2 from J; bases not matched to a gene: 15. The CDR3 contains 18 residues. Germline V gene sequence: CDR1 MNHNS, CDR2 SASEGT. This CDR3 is CASSGYGYSGQGAYEQYF. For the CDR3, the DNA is TGTGCCAGCAGCGGGTACGGGTATTCGGGACAGGGGGCCTACGAGCAGTACTTC.

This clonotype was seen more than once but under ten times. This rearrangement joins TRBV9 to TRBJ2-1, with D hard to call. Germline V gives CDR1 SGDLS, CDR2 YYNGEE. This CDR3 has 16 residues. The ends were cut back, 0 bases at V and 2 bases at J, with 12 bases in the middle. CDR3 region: CASSVAIRYPYNEQFF. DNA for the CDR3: TGTGCCAGCAGCGTAGCTATCCGATACCCCTACAATGAGCAGTTCTTC.

CDR3 region: CSARRGGGGYGYTF. CDR3 DNA sequence: TGCAGTGCTCGCCGCGGGGGGGGAGGCTATGGCTACACCTTC. The chain has TRBV20-1 and TRBJ1-2; TRBD1 might be the D (5 bases). Deletions cut 5 bases from V and 4 bases from J, with 17 bases between. The CDR3 extends over 14 amino acids. Germline V lookup: CDR1 DFQATT, CDR2 SNEGSKA (reference sequence).

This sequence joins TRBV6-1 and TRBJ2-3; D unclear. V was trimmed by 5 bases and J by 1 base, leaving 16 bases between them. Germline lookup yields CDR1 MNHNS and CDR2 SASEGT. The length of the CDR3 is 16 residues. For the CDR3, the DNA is TGTGCCAGCAGTACCCACGGGTCTCCCGGCACAGATACGCAGTATTTT. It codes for CASSTHGSPGTDTQYF.

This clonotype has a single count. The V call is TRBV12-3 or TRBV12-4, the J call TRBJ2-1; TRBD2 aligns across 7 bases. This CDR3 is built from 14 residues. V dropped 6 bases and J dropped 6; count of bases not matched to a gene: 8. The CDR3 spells CASSLGGWGNEQFF. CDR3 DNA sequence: TGTGCCAGCAGCCTCGGGGGGTGGGGCAATGAGCAGTTCTTC.

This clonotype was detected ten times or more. The CDR3 reads CSVGSGELFF. The DNA for the CDR3 is TGCAGCGTTGGCAGCGGGGAGCTGTTTTTT. This chain links TRBV29-1 with TRBJ2-2; D not resolved. V lost 4 bases to trimming and J lost 7 bases, with 4 bases between them. Germline values: CDR1 SQVTM, CDR2 ANQGSEA. The CDR3 loop spans 10 amino acids.

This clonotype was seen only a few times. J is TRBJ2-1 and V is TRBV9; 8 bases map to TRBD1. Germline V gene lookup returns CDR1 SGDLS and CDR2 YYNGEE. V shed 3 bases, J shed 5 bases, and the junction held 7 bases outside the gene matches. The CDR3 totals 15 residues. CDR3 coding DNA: TGTGCCAGCAGCGCGCGGACAGGGAGAGACAATGAGCAGTTCTTC. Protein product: CASSARTGRDNEQFF.

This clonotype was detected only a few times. CDR3 region: CASSLVSGSGNEQYF. CDR3 bases: TGTGCCAGCAGCCTAGTCTCCGGGAGTGGCAACGAGCAGTACTTC. This chain joins TRBV28 and TRBJ2-7; perhaps TRBD2 as D (6 bases). V lost 6 bases and J lost 5, with 20 bases in between. The CDR3 is 15 residues long. The V gene's germline CDR1 is MDHEN and CDR2 SYDVKM.

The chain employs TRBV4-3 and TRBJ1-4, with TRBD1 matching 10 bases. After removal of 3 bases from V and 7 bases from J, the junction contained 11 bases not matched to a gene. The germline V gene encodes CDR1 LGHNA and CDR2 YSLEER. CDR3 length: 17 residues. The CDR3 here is CASSQVTGGRGSEKLFF. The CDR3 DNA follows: TGCGCCAGCAGCCAGGTGACAGGGGGCCGAGGCAGTGAAAAACTGTTTTTT.

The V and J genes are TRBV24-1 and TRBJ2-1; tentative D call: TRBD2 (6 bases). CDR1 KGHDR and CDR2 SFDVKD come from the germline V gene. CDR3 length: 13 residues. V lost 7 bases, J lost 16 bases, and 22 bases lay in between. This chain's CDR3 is CATSGGIYNDHFF. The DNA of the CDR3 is TGTGCCACCAGCGGGGGTATTTACAATGATCATTTCTTC.

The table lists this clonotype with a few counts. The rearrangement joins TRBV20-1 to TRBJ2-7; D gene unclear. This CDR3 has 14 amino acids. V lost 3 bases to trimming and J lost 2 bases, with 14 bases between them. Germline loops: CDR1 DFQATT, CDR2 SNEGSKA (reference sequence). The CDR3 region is CSARTSVVPYEQYF. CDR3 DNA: TGCAGTGCTAGGACTTCTGTGGTCCCCTACGAGCAGTACTTC.

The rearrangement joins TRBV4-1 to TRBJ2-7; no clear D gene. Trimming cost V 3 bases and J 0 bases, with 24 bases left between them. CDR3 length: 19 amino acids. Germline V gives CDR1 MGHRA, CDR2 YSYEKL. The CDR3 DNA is TGCGCCAGCAGCCACCAAGGGCCGGGCCTACCCCCCAGCTCCTACGAGCAGTACTTC. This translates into CASSHQGPGLPPSSYEQYF.